Below are 31 T cell receptor beta chains sequenced from a single sample in a study of T cells in Graves' hyperthyroidism and ophthalmopathy. TCR beta CDR3 regions were amplified from RNA. The TCR CDR3 was amplified in a first-round RT-PCR using the HTBI primer set. TCRdb reprocessed the multiplex PCR reads with MiXCR, giving one entry per CDR3 protein. The repertoire holds some 460,000 distinct CDR3 sequences, with around a sixth as singletons. Sequencing was done on a sample of blood. These receptors all stem from a young woman with Graves' hyperthyroidism.

Remarks on this clonotype: Being one base from a much bigger clone, this may be a read error. The rearrangement links TRBV27 to TRBJ2-7; 7 nucleotides align to TRBD2. Germline lookup yields CDR1 MNHEY and CDR2 SMNVEV (reference sequence). This CDR3 contains 15 residues. With V trimmed by 2 bases and J by 2 bases, 6 bases remained unmatched. The DNA of the CDR3 is TGTGCCAGCAGTTTAAGGCGGGAGCGTACCTACGAGCAGTACTTC. Its protein product is CASSLRRERTYEQYF.

The chain has TRBV29-1 and TRBJ2-7; 7 positions match TRBD2. CDR1 SQVTM and CDR2 ANQGSEA come from the germline V gene. Trimming removed 0 bases from V and 0 bases from J; junction bases left unmatched: 5. The CDR3 has 15 amino acids. Here the CDR3 reads CSVEDVGTTSYEQYF. For the CDR3, the DNA is TGCAGCGTTGAAGACGTAGGGACTACCTCCTACGAGCAGTACTTC.

The chain recombines TRBV6-2 or TRBV6-3 with TRBJ1-5; D not certain. Trimming left V 6 bases short and J 2 bases short, with 11 bases between. The CDR3 has 14 residues. Germline-derived CDR1 and CDR2 are MNHEY and SVGEGT. The DNA of the CDR3 is TGTGCCAGCAGCCCGGACGGAGGCAATCAGCCCCAGCATTTT. It yields the protein CASSPDGGNQPQHF.

This clonotype was observed a few times. CDR3 DNA sequence: TGCAGTGCTAGTCTCAAGGTGGGGGGGTTCGCTAACTATGGCTACACCTTC. Translated: CSASLKVGGFANYGYTF. This chain links TRBV20-1 with TRBJ1-2, with D perhaps matching TRBD1 (5 bases). Per the germline V gene, CDR1 is DFQATT and CDR2 is SNEGSKA (reference sequence). Trimming removed 3 bases from V and 0 bases from J, with 20 bases in between. The CDR3 loop spans 17 amino acids.

Only a few counts were recorded for this clonotype. The chain couples TRBV28 to TRBJ2-7; 9 bases match TRBD2. Germline assignment: CDR1 MDHEN and CDR2 SYDVKM. V lost 7 bases to trimming and J lost 0 bases; unmatched junction nucleotides: 10. The CDR3 spans 16 residues. CDR3 nucleotide sequence: TGTGCCAGCACCCAAATAGGACTAGCGTCCTCCTACGAGCAGTACTTC. This sequence encodes CASTQIGLASSYEQYF.

This clonotype was picked up many times. This rearrangement joins TRBV4-2 to TRBJ2-5; D uncertain. This CDR3 has 17 amino acids. The germline V gene has CDR1 LGHNA and CDR2 YNFKEQ. The V end lost 0 bases, the J end lost 2 bases, and 16 bases lay between the germline ends. Written as DNA, the CDR3 is TGTGCCAGCAGCCAAGATTGGGCCGGTCAACCACAAGAGACCCAGTACTTC. Amino acids: CASSQDWAGQPQETQYF.

The table lists this clonotype with a few counts. This rearrangement joins TRBV4-2 to TRBJ1-4; TRBD1 agrees at 9 bases. V lost 3 bases and J lost 8; bases outside the gene matches: 10. The CDR3 is 16 residues long. CDR1 and CDR2 from the germline V gene are LGHNA and YNFKEQ. CDR3 in DNA: TGTGCCAGCAGCCAGGACGCGGGACAGGGTGCGGAAAAACTGTTTTTT. This codes for CASSQDAGQGAEKLFF.

This clonotype appeared a few times. The gene calls are TRBV3-1 and TRBJ2-5; a possible D gene is TRBD2 (7 bases). The germline CDR1 and CDR2 sequences are LGHDT and YNNKEL (reference sequence). V gave up 0 bases and J gave up 5 bases, with 13 bases separating them. CDR3 length: 15 amino acids. The CDR3 protein is CASSQDPKGGETQYF. CDR3 DNA: TGTGCCAGCAGCCAAGACCCAAAGGGGGGGGAGACCCAGTACTTC.

This clonotype was detected only a few times. V gene TRBV19 combines with J gene TRBJ2-1; TRBD2 might be the D (7 bases). CDR1 is LNHDA and CDR2 is SQIVND in the germline V gene (reference sequence). This CDR3 comprises 16 residues. V lost 1 base and J 4 bases, leaving 14 bases between the germline ends. CDR3 bases: TGTGCCAGTAGTATAGTTCGGGGGGCCCGTTACAATGAGCAGTTCTTC. Its translation is CASSIVRGARYNEQFF. The variable domain in full, completed from reference TRBV19 and TRBJ2-1, reads DGGITQSPKYLFRKEGQNVTLSCEQNLNHDAMYWYRQDPGQGLRLIYYSQIVNDFQKGDIAEGYSVSREKKESFPLTVTSAQKNPTAFYLCASSIVRGARYNEQFFGPGTRLTVL.

This clonotype was seen only a few times. V usage is TRBV20-1 and J usage is TRBJ2-7; tentatively, D is TRBD2 (5 bases). Per the germline V gene, CDR1 is DFQATT and CDR2 is SNEGSKA (reference sequence). V gave up 0 bases and J gave up 6 bases, with 15 bases separating them. There are 14 residues in the CDR3. This CDR3 reads CSARDRGIGLEQYF. The DNA of the CDR3 is TGCAGTGCTAGAGATCGAGGGATAGGGCTCGAGCAGTACTTC.

Concerning this clonotype: A much larger clone differs by one base, so this may be a read error. The chain joins TRBV28 to TRBJ2-7, with TRBD2 matching 8 bases. CDR3 length: 13 residues. V shed 4 bases and J 6 bases; nucleotides not matched to a gene: 5. Germline V CDR1 and CDR2: MDHEN, SYDVKM. Here the CDR3 reads CASSSGGSSEQYF. The CDR3 coding sequence is TGTGCCAGCAGTTCGGGGGGGTCTAGCGAGCAGTACTTC.

In this sample, this clonotype turned up many times. V gene TRBV20-1 combines with J gene TRBJ2-5; D is possibly TRBD1 (6 bases). Trimming took 0 bases from V and 9 from J, leaving 14 bases between them. The CDR3 extends over 13 amino acids. Germline assignment: CDR1 DFQATT and CDR2 SNEGSKA (reference sequence). CDR3 residues: CSARDLGAWAQYF. CDR3 DNA sequence: TGCAGTGCTAGAGACCTGGGGGCCTGGGCCCAGTACTTC.

The chain has TRBV6-1 and TRBJ1-5; no clear D. Looked up from germline, CDR1 is MNHNS and CDR2 is SASEGT. V lost 0 bases to trimming and J lost 0 bases, with 9 bases between them. This CDR3 comprises 16 residues. The CDR3 bases are TGTGCCAGCAGTGAAGCGTTTTGGCTTAGCAATCAGCCCCAGCATTTT. The encoded protein is CASSEAFWLSNQPQHF.

A few counts support this clonotype. This chain connects TRBV19 to TRBJ2-4; 9 positions match TRBD1. There are 14 residues in the CDR3. Trimming at V came to 9 bases and at J to 2 bases, leaving 5 bases not matched to a gene. The germline V gene has CDR1 LNHDA and CDR2 SQIVND (reference sequence). CDR3 sequence reads: CASTGGKSKNIQYF. CDR3 sequence (DNA): TGTGCCAGCACAGGGGGCAAGTCCAAAAACATTCAGTACTTC.

This clonotype was observed at least ten times. The chain couples TRBV15 to TRBJ1-4; maybe TRBD1 (6 bases). The CDR3 sequence is 16 residues long. With 0 bases removed from V and 7 bases from J, the gap between germline ends came to 15 bases. From germline, CDR1 is LNHNV and CDR2 YYDKDF (reference sequence). The CDR3 DNA is TGTGCCACCAGCAGAGATCGGGGGCGGTCAGGTGAAAAACTGTTTTTT. Amino acid sequence: CATSRDRGRSGEKLFF. Drawing the rest from reference TRBV15 and TRBJ1-4, the complete variable domain is DAMVIQNPRYQVTQFGKPVTLSCSQTLNHNVMYWYQQKSSQAPKLLFHYYDKDFNNEADTPDNFQSRRPNTSFCFLDIRSPGLGDTAMYLCATSRDRGRSGEKLFFGSGTQLSVL.

The chain is built from TRBV24-1 and TRBJ2-5; possibly TRBD2 for D (6 bases). Germline V lookup: CDR1 KGHDR, CDR2 SFDVKD. Trimming removed 4 bases at V and 2 bases at J, with 16 bases between. The CDR3 runs to 16 residues. The CDR3 loop reads CATSDKPYGTQETQYF. CDR3 bases: TGTGCCACCAGTGACAAACCATACGGGACTCAAGAGACCCAGTACTTC.

V usage is TRBV5-1 and J usage is TRBJ1-1; TRBD1 matches at 9 bases. CDR3 length: 14 amino acids. The junction had 6 bases not matched to a gene; V was cut back by 3 bases and J by 6 bases. Germline values: CDR1 SGHRS, CDR2 YFSETQ. CDR3 DNA: TGCGCCAGCAGCTCTGGACAGGGGTGGGCTGAAGCTTTCTTT. Amino acid sequence: CASSSGQGWAEAFF.

This clonotype has at least ten counts. The chain carries TRBV13 and TRBJ1-1, with D possibly being TRBD1 (5 bases). The CDR3 is 11 residues long. In germline, CDR1 is PRHDT, CDR2 FYEKMQ (reference sequence). V lost 5 bases and J lost 7, with 8 bases in between. This CDR3 reads CASSADSEAFF. The CDR3 DNA is TGTGCCAGCAGCGCAGACAGTGAAGCTTTCTTT.

A few counts support this clonotype. The chain carries TRBV28 and TRBJ2-2; no clear D gene. This CDR3 is 12 amino acids long. V lost 2 bases and J lost 9, with 7 bases in between. Germline lookup yields CDR1 MDHEN and CDR2 SYDVKM. CDR3 sequence reads: CASSLLFRELFF. The CDR3 DNA reads as TGTGCCAGCAGTTTACTTTTCAGGGAGCTGTTTTTT. The full variable domain, its missing parts supplied by reference TRBV28 and TRBJ2-2, is DVKVTQSSRYLVKRTGEKVFLECVQDMDHENMFWYRQDPGLGLRLIYFSYDVKMKEKGDIPEGYSVSREKKERFSLILESASTNQTSMYLCASSLLFRELFFGEGSRLTVL.

This sequence joins TRBV7-2 and TRBJ2-7, with TRBD2 matching over 10 bases. In germline, CDR1 is SGHTA, CDR2 FQGNSA. V gave up 3 bases and J gave up 9 bases; unmatched junction bases: 14. The length of the CDR3 is 16 residues. CDR3 bases: TGTGCCAGCAGCTTGGGAAGACTAGCGGGCAGCTATGCGCAGTACTTC. Translated, it gives CASSLGRLAGSYAQYF.

This clonotype was seen more than once but under ten times. The chain recombines TRBV5-5 with TRBJ2-7; D is unresolved. Trimming pared 1 base from V and 1 base from J, leaving 6 bases between. The CDR3 runs to 13 residues. Germline V lookup: CDR1 SGHKS, CDR2 YYEKEE (reference sequence). The CDR3 DNA reads as TGTGCCAGCAGCTTGTACCAATCCTACGAGCAGTACTTC. Translation: CASSLYQSYEQYF.

This clonotype was detected only a few times. This sequence joins TRBV6-1 and TRBJ1-4; perhaps TRBD1 as D (5 bases). Trimming removed 7 bases at V and 7 bases at J, with 16 bases between. CDR1 MNHNS and CDR2 SASEGT come from the germline V gene. The CDR3 is made up of 14 amino acids. The CDR3 region has the DNA TGTGCCAGCAACTACCCGGGACTCGTTGAAAAACTGTTTTTT. As protein: CASNYPGLVEKLFF.

This rearrangement joins TRBV6-1 to TRBJ2-4; D is perhaps TRBD2 (5 bases). Trimming removed 8 bases from V and 6 bases from J, with 17 bases in between. CDR3 length: 14 amino acids. Germline CDR1 reads MNHNS; CDR2 reads SASEGT. For the CDR3, the DNA is TGTGCCAGCGCGGGCTCCAACCCCGCAAACATTCAGTACTTC. Protein: CASAGSNPANIQYF.

The CDR3 here is CASSYSSTGGSRGLEKLFF. In DNA form, the CDR3 reads TGTGCCAGCAGTTACTCGAGTACAGGGGGGAGCCGCGGGCTTGAAAAACTGTTTTTT. V usage is TRBV6-2 or TRBV6-3 and J usage is TRBJ1-4, with TRBD1 matching 8 bases. V lost 0 bases, J lost 7 bases, and 16 bases stayed unmatched. The CDR3 extends over 19 amino acids. Germline lookup yields CDR1 MNHEY and CDR2 SVGEGT.

This clonotype was detected ten times or more. V gene TRBV12-3 or TRBV12-4 combines with J gene TRBJ2-7; 7 nucleotides align to TRBD1. The ends lost 6 bases at V and 1 base at J; junction bases unmatched: 3. This CDR3 is built from 13 residues. The DNA for the CDR3 is TGTGCCAGCAGCTTGACAGGGTCCTACGAGCAGTACTTC. Translating it yields CASSLTGSYEQYF.

CDR3 region: CASSGGQGQPQHF. Here the CDR3 DNA reads TGTGCCAGCAGCGGGGGACAGGGGCAGCCCCAGCATTTT. The chain recombines TRBV9 with TRBJ1-5; TRBD1 aligns across 10 bases. Germline values: CDR1 SGDLS, CDR2 YYNGEE. This CDR3 spans 13 amino acids. J gave up 7 bases and V 3 bases, and 1 base lay outside the gene matches.

This clonotype was counted between two and nine times. The rearrangement joins TRBV6-6 to TRBJ1-6, with TRBD1 matching over 12 bases. Trimming took 0 bases from V and 2 from J; bases not matched to a gene: 2. Germline loops: CDR1 MNHNY, CDR2 SVGAGI (reference sequence). The CDR3 totals 18 residues. The CDR3 loop is CASSYSGDRGPYNSPLHF. In DNA form, the CDR3 reads TGTGCCAGCAGTTACTCGGGGGACAGGGGGCCCTATAATTCACCCCTCCACTTT.

V gene TRBV19 combines with J gene TRBJ1-5; TRBD1 is a possible D gene (5 bases). Germline-derived CDR1 and CDR2 are LNHDA and SQIVND (reference sequence). With 5 bases removed from V and 1 base from J, the gap between germline ends came to 18 bases. This CDR3 comprises 17 residues. The CDR3 DNA reads as TGTGCCAGTAGTCGTCGGGGGGGAAGATTGAGCAATCAGCCCCAGCATTTT. This sequence encodes CASSRRGGRLSNQPQHF. The full variable domain, rest sourced from reference TRBV19 and TRBJ1-5, is DGGITQSPKYLFRKEGQNVTLSCEQNLNHDAMYWYRQDPGQGLRLIYYSQIVNDFQKGDIAEGYSVSREKKESFPLTVTSAQKNPTAFYLCASSRRGGRLSNQPQHFGDGTRLSIL.

In its sample, this clonotype was seen a few times. This chain uses TRBV18 with TRBJ2-2, with D unresolved. CDR1 is KGHSH, CDR2 LQKENI, per germline. V lost 3 bases to trimming and J lost 4 bases, with 9 bases between them. This CDR3 comprises 14 residues. The CDR3 reads CASSPPGTTGELFF. Here the CDR3 DNA reads TGTGCCAGCTCACCGCCTGGTACCACCGGGGAGCTGTTTTTT. Full variable domain (outside the CDR3, taken from reference TRBV18 and TRBJ2-2): NAGVMQNPRHLVRRRGQEARLRCSPMKGHSHVYWYRQLPEEGLKFMVYLQKENIIDESGMPKERFSAEFPKEGPSILRIQQVVRGDSAAYFCASSPPGTTGELFFGEGSRLTVL.

The chain couples TRBV13 to TRBJ1-1; D is uncertain. CDR1 is PRHDT and CDR2 is FYEKMQ in the germline V gene (reference sequence). V was clipped by 5 bases and J by 7 bases, with 14 bases between them. The CDR3 consists of 13 residues. CDR3 nucleotides: TGTGCCAGCAGCCCAAGTGGTAGGCATGAAGCTTTCTTT. Translating gives CASSPSGRHEAFF.

This clonotype has a handful of counts. V and J are TRBV5-4 and TRBJ2-5; 11 bases align to TRBD2. Trimming cost V 1 base and J 3 bases; bases outside gene matches: 5. The CDR3 covers 16 residues. Per germline, CDR1 SGHNT and CDR2 YYREEE (reference sequence). Written as DNA, the CDR3 is TGTGCCAGCAGCTTGTCCGGGACTAGCGGAAAAGAGACCCAGTACTTC. This codes for CASSLSGTSGKETQYF.